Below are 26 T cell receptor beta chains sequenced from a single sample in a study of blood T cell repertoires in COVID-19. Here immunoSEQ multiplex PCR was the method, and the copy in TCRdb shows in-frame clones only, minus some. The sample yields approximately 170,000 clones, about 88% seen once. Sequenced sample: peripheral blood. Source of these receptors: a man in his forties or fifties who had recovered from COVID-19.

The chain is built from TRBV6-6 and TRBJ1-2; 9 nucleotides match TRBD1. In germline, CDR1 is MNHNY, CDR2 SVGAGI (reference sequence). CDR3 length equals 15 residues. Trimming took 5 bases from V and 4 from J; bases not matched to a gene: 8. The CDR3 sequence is CASSTRTGDPYGYTF. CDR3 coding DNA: TGTGCCAGCAGTACCCGGACAGGGGACCCCTATGGCTACACCTTC.

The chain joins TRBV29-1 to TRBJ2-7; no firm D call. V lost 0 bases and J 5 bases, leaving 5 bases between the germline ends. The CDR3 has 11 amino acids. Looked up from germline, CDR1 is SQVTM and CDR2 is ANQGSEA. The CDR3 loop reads CSVEDLHEQYF. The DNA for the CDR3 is TGCAGCGTTGAAGATCTCCACGAGCAGTACTTC.

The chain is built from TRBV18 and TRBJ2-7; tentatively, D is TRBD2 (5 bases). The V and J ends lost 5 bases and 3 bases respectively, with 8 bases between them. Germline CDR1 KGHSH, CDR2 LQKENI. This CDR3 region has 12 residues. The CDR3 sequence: CASSVRDYEQYF. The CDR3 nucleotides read TGTGCCAGCTCAGTCCGGGACTACGAGCAGTACTTC.

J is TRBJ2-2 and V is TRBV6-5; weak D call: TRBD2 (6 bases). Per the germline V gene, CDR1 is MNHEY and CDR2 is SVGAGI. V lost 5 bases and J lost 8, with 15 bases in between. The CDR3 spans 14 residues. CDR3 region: CASSKGLQTGELFF. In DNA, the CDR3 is TGTGCCAGCAGTAAGGGACTTCAGACGGGGGAGCTGTTTTTT.

The CDR3 nucleotides are TGTGCCAGCCGATCCCCGGGAGGGCAATCAAATGAGCAGTTCTTC. Translating gives CASRSPGGQSNEQFF. The chain uses TRBV7-2 and TRBJ2-1, with 8 bases lining up with TRBD2. Germline V gives CDR1 SGHTA, CDR2 FQGNSA. The CDR3 totals 15 residues. V gave up 8 bases and J gave up 7 bases; unmatched junction bases: 13.

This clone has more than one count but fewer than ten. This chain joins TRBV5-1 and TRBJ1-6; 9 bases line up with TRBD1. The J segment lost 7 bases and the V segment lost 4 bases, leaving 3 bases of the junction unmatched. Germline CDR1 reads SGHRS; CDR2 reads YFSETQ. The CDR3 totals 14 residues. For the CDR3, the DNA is TGCGCCAGCAGCGTGGACAGGGGCAATTCACCCCTCCACTTT. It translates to CASSVDRGNSPLHF.

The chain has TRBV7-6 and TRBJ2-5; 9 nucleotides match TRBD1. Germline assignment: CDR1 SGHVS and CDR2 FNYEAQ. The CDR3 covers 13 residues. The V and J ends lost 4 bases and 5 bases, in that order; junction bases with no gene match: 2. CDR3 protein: CASSYDRGETQYF. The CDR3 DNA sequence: TGTGCCAGCAGCTACGACAGGGGGGAGACCCAGTACTTC.

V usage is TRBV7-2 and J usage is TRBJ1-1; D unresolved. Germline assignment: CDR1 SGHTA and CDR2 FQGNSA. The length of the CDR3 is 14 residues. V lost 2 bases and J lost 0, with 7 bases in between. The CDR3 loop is CASSLYAVNTEAFF. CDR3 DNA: TGTGCCAGCAGCTTATACGCGGTGAACACTGAAGCTTTCTTT.

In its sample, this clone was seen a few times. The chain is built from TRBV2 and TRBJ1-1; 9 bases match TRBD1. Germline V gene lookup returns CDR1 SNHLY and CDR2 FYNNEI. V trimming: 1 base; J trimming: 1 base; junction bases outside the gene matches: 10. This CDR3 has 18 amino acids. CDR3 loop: CASSEGIPGTGQNTEAFF. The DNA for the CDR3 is TGTGCCAGCAGTGAAGGGATTCCCGGGACAGGGCAGAACACTGAAGCTTTCTTT.

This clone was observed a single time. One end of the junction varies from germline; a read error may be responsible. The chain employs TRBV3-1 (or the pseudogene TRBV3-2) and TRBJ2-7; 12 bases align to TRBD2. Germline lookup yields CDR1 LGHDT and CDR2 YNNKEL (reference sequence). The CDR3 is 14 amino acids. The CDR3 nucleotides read TGTGCCAGCAGTGAACTAGCGGGAGGCCCCCTTGTAAACTTC. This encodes CASSELAGGPLVNF.

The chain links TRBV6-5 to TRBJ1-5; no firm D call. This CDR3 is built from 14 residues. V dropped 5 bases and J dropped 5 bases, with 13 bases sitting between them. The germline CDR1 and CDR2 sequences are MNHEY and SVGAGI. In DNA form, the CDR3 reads TGTGCCAGCAGTCCCTCAGAGGTACATCAGCCCCAGCATTTT. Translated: CASSPSEVHQPQHF.

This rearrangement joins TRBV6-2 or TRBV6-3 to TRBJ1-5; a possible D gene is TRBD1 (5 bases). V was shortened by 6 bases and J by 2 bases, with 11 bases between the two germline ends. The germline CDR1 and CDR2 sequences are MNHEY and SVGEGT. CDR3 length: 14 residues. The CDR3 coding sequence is TGTGCCAGCAGCCAGGTACAGGGCAATCAGCCCCAGCATTTT. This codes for CASSQVQGNQPQHF.

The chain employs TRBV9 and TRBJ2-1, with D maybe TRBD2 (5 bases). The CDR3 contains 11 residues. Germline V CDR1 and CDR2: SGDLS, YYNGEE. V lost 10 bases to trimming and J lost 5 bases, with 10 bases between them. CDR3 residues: CAGGRDNEQFF. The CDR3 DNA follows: TGTGCCGGTGGGCGGGACAATGAGCAGTTCTTC.

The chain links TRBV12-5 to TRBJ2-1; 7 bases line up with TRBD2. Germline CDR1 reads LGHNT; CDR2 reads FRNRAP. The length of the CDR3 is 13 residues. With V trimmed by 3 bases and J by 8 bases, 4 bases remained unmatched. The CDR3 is CASGLSGGHEQFF. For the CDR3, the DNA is TGTGCTAGTGGTTTATCGGGAGGTCATGAGCAGTTCTTC.

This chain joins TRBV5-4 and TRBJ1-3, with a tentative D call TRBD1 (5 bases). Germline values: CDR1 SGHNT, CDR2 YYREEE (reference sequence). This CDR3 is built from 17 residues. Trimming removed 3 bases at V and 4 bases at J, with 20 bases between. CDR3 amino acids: CASSSSLIRGAGNTIYF. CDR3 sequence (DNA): TGTGCCAGCAGCTCGTCTTTAATTAGGGGTGCAGGAAACACCATATATTTT.

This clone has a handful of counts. CDR3 nucleotide sequence: TGTGCCAGCAGCTCCTTGGGGCGGGGTACACAAGAGACCCAGTACTTC. Translation: CASSSLGRGTQETQYF. V usage is TRBV11-2 and J usage is TRBJ2-5, with D tentatively TRBD2 (6 bases). CDR3 length: 16 residues. With 4 bases removed from V and 2 bases from J, the gap between germline ends came to 17 bases. Germline V gene sequence: CDR1 SGHAT, CDR2 FQNNGV.

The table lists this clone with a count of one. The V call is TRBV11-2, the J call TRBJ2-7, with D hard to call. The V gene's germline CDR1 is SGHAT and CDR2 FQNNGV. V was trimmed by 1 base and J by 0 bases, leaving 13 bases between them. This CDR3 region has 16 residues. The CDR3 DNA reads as TGTGCCAGCAGCTTAGGAGCAACGGTGAGCTCCTACGAGCAGTACTTC. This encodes CASSLGATVSSYEQYF.

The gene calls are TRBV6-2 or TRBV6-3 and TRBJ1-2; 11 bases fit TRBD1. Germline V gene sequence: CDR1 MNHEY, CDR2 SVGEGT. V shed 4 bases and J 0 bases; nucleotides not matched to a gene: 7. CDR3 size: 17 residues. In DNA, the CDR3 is TGTGCCAGCAGTTCCCCGAGGACAGGGGGCCCTAACTATGGCTACACCTTC. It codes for CASSSPRTGGPNYGYTF.

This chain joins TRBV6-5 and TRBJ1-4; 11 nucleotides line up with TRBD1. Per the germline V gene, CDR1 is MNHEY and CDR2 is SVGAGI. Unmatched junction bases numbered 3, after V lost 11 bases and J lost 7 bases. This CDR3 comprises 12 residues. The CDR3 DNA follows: TGTGCCGTGGGACAGGGGGTTGAAAAACTGTTTTTT. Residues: CAVGQGVEKLFF.

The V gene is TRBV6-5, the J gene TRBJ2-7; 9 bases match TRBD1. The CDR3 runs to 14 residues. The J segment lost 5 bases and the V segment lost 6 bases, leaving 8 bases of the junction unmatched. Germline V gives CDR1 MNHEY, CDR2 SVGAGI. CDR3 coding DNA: TGTGCCAGCAGCTCCCCGGGACAGGGTAACGAGCAGTACTTC. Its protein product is CASSSPGQGNEQYF.

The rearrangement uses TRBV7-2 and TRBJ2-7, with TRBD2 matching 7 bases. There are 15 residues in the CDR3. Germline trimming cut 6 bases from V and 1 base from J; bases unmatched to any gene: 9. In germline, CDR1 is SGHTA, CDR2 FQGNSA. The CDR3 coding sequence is TGTGCCAGCAGAGAGGGAGCGGGAAGATCCTACGAGCAGTACTTC. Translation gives CASREGAGRSYEQYF.

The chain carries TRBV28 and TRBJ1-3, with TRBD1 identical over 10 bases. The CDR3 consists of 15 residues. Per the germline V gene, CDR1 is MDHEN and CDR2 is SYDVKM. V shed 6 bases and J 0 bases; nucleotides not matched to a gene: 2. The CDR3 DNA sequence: TGTGCCAGCAGCGGACAGGGGGGCTCTGGAAACACCATATATTTT. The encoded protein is CASSGQGGSGNTIYF.

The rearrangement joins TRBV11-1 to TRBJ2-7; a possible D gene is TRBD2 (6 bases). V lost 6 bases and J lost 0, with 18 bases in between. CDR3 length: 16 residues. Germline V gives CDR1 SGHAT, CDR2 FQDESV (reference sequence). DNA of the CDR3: TGTGCCAGCAGTTTATCCGACGGGAGTCCCTCCTACGAGCAGTACTTC. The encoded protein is CASSLSDGSPSYEQYF.

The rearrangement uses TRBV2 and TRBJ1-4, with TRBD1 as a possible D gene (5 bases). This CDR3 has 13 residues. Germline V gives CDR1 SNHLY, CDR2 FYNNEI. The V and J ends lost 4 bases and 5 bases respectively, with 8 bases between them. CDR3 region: CASSVEGNEKLFF. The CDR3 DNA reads TGTGCCAGCAGTGTGGAGGGGAATGAAAAACTGTTTTTT.

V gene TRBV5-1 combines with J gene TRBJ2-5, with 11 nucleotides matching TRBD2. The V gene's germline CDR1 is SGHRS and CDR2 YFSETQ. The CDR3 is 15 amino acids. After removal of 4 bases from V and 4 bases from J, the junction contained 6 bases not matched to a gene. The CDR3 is CASSAGLAGRETQYF. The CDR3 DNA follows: TGCGCCAGCAGCGCCGGACTAGCGGGTAGAGAGACCCAGTACTTC.

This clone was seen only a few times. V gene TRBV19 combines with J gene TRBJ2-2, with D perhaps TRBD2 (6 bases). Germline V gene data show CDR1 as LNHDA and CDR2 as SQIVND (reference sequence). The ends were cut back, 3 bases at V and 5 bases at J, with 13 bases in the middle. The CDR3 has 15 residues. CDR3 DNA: TGTGCCAGTAGTATCGCGGGGCGCGGAACCGGGGAGCTGTTTTTT. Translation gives CASSIAGRGTGELFF.